A selection of T cell receptor beta chains follows, all from one sample in a study of T cells in localized non-small cell lung cancer. The assay was immunoSEQ multiplex PCR, and TCRdb's table has in-frame clones only and misses some. The sample includes almost 2,000 clones, around a fifth of them seen just once. This specimen consisted of lung tumor tissue, obtained before any cancer treatment. Source of these receptors: a woman between 35 and 75 years old with stage I lung adenocarcinoma. Each CDR3 is given with its conserved first and last residue. The order of the fields is CDR3 length, D gene, J gene, V gene, clone size, CDR3 protein, CDR3 DNA. The D gene is left open where the match is weak. Not every row has a clone size; where given, it reads once, few, many or a size class.

len: 15
d_gene: TRBD1
j_gene: TRBJ1-5
v_gene: TRBV11-3
abundance: few
CDR3aa: CASSLQGAYNQPQHF
CDR3nt: TGTGCCAGCAGCTTACAGGGGGCATACAATCAGCCCCAGCATTTT

len: 15
d_gene: .
j_gene: TRBJ2-7
v_gene: TRBV11-3
abundance: few
CDR3aa: CASSSLGALSYEQYF
CDR3nt: TGTGCCAGCAGCTCCCTTGGGGCACTCTCCTACGAGCAGTACTTC

len: 13
d_gene: .
j_gene: TRBJ1-1
v_gene: TRBV25-1
abundance: .
CDR3aa: CASSEYRGAEAFF
CDR3nt: TGTGCCAGCAGTGAATATAGGGGGGCTGAAGCTTTCTTT

len: 15
d_gene: .
j_gene: TRBJ1-2
v_gene: TRBV30
abundance: .
CDR3aa: CAWSWGPTTNYGYTF
CDR3nt: TGTGCCTGGAGTTGGGGCCCTACCACTAACTATGGCTACACCTTC

len: 14
d_gene: .
j_gene: TRBJ2-2
v_gene: TRBV6-8
abundance: .
CDR3aa: CASTGAANTGELFF
CDR3nt: TGTGCCAGCACGGGGGCCGCGAACACCGGGGAGCTGTTTTTT

len: 14
d_gene: TRBD1
j_gene: TRBJ2-5
v_gene: TRBV9
abundance: .
CDR3aa: CASSRTGWRETQYF
CDR3nt: TGTGCCAGCAGTCGGACAGGGTGGAGGGAGACCCAGTACTTC

len: 11
d_gene: .
j_gene: TRBJ1-1
v_gene: TRBV30
abundance: few
CDR3aa: CACSGDTEAFF
CDR3nt: TGTGCCTGTTCTGGGGACACTGAAGCTTTCTTT

len: 11
d_gene: .
j_gene: TRBJ2-3
v_gene: TRBV6-7
abundance: .
CDR3aa: CASTSTNTQYF
CDR3nt: TGTGCCAGCACCAGCACGAATACGCAGTATTTT

len: 17
d_gene: TRBD2
j_gene: TRBJ2-1
v_gene: TRBV6-8
abundance: .
CDR3aa: CASSGLAGSGTDNEQFF
CDR3nt: TGTGCCAGCAGCGGACTAGCGGGGTCCGGGACCGACAATGAGCAGTTCTTC

len: 15
d_gene: TRBD1
j_gene: TRBJ2-1
v_gene: TRBV9
abundance: .
CDR3aa: CASSGQGDDWNEQFF
CDR3nt: TGTGCCAGCAGCGGACAGGGTGACGATTGGAATGAGCAGTTCTTC

len: 18
d_gene: TRBD2
j_gene: TRBJ2-1
v_gene: TRBV18
abundance: few
CDR3aa: CASSWTSGGPSSYNEQFF
CDR3nt: TGTGCCAGCTCATGGACTAGCGGGGGGCCAAGCTCCTACAATGAGCAGTTCTTC

len: 13
d_gene: .
j_gene: TRBJ2-1
v_gene: TRBV18
abundance: .
CDR3aa: CASSAEVYNEQFF
CDR3nt: TGTGCCAGCTCCGCAGAGGTCTACAATGAGCAGTTCTTC

len: 16
d_gene: TRBD2
j_gene: TRBJ2-1
v_gene: TRBV29-1
abundance: .
CDR3aa: CSVPGTSGGSYNEQFF
CDR3nt: TGCAGCGTTCCTGGGACTAGCGGGGGTTCCTACAATGAGCAGTTCTTC

len: 15
d_gene: .
j_gene: TRBJ2-7
v_gene: TRBV19
abundance: few
CDR3aa: CASSNSRQDVMGQYF
CDR3nt: TGTGCCAGTAGTAACTCCCGACAGGACGTTATGGGGCAGTACTTC

len: 14
d_gene: .
j_gene: TRBJ1-1
v_gene: TRBV28
abundance: .
CDR3aa: CASSLPTGNTEAFF
CDR3nt: TGTGCCAGCAGTTTACCGACAGGGAACACTGAAGCTTTCTTT

len: 16
d_gene: .
j_gene: TRBJ1-6
v_gene: TRBV23-1
abundance: few
CDR3aa: CASSQFGEQLNSPLHF
CDR3nt: TGCGCCAGCAGTCAATTCGGTGAACAGCTTAATTCACCCCTCCACTTT

len: 14
d_gene: .
j_gene: TRBJ2-7
v_gene: TRBV28
abundance: few
CDR3aa: CASSAEVGSYEQYF
CDR3nt: TGTGCCAGCAGTGCCGAGGTAGGTTCCTACGAGCAGTACTTC

len: 16
d_gene: TRBD2
j_gene: TRBJ2-5
v_gene: TRBV6-8
abundance: few
CDR3aa: CASRPGTSGSGETQYF
CDR3nt: TGTGCCAGCAGACCCGGGACTAGCGGGAGTGGAGAGACCCAGTACTTC

len: 17
d_gene: TRBD2
j_gene: TRBJ2-7
v_gene: TRBV5-1
abundance: few
CDR3aa: CASSQDPRAGGSYEQYF
CDR3nt: TGCGCCAGCAGCCAAGATCCTCGCGCGGGGGGGTCTTACGAGCAGTACTTC

len: 15
d_gene: .
j_gene: TRBJ1-3
v_gene: TRBV9
abundance: few
CDR3aa: CASSVNGGIGNTIYF
CDR3nt: TGTGCCAGCAGCGTAAATGGGGGGATCGGAAACACCATATATTTT

len: 13
d_gene: TRBD1
j_gene: TRBJ1-6
v_gene: TRBV19
abundance: .
CDR3aa: CASSRDSGSPLHF
CDR3nt: TGTGCCAGCTCCCGGGACAGTGGTTCACCCCTCCACTTT

len: 13
d_gene: TRBD1
j_gene: TRBJ2-7
v_gene: TRBV6-8
abundance: few
CDR3aa: CASRATGMYEQYF
CDR3nt: TGTGCCAGCAGGGCGACAGGGATGTACGAGCAGTACTTC

len: 16
d_gene: .
j_gene: TRBJ2-3
v_gene: TRBV6-8
abundance: medium-sized
CDR3aa: CASSVEGGLGGDTQYF
CDR3nt: TGTGCCAGCAGTGTCGAAGGGGGGCTTGGTGGAGATACGCAGTATTTT

len: 16
d_gene: TRBD1
j_gene: TRBJ1-6
v_gene: TRBV19
abundance: .
CDR3aa: CASSIPQGQSNSPLHF
CDR3nt: TGTGCCAGTAGTATTCCACAGGGACAGAGTAATTCACCCCTCCACTTT

len: 15
d_gene: TRBD1
j_gene: TRBJ2-1
v_gene: TRBV11-3
abundance: large
CDR3aa: CASSLQQGAYNEQFF
CDR3nt: TGTGCCAGCAGCTTACAACAGGGGGCCTACAATGAGCAGTTCTTC

len: 14
d_gene: .
j_gene: TRBJ1-1
v_gene: TRBV11-3
abundance: .
CDR3aa: CASSLGGREGEAFF
CDR3nt: TGTGCCAGCAGCTTGGGGGGTAGGGAAGGTGAAGCTTTCTTT